Shown below are 15 T cell receptor beta chains from a single sample sequenced in a study of naive and memory T cell subsets. Both TRBC1 and TRBC2 were covered by a beta constant-region primer of two equimolar oligonucleotides. MiXCR was run by TCRdb on the UMI-ligation and nested PCR reads, yielding one entry per CDR3 protein. The top ten hold 0.9% to 1% of the sample, which has tens of thousands of distinct CDR3 sequences, about 12% seen once. The source material was central memory CD4+ T cells from blood. These receptor sequences come from a human donor in good health.

The V gene is TRBV20-1, the J gene TRBJ2-2; 8 nucleotides match TRBD1. This CDR3 is built from 14 residues. The germline V gene has CDR1 DFQATT and CDR2 SNEGSKA (reference sequence). J gave up 4 bases and V 3 bases, and 4 bases lay outside the gene matches. Here the CDR3 reads CSASWQGATGELFF. CDR3 nucleotides: TGCAGTGCTAGCTGGCAGGGGGCCACCGGGGAGCTGTTTTTT.

This clonotype was detected only a few times. For the CDR3, the DNA is TGCAGTGCAAATCCCGGGACAGGTGGAGATACGCAGTATTTT. This encodes CSANPGTGGDTQYF. The chain links TRBV20-1 to TRBJ2-3; 8 bases line up with TRBD1. V shed 6 bases and J 5 bases; nucleotides not matched to a gene: 10. The CDR3 runs to 14 residues. The germline V gene has CDR1 DFQATT and CDR2 SNEGSKA (reference sequence).

This clonotype was seen a handful of times. The genes are TRBV28 and TRBJ1-5; weak D call: TRBD1 (5 bases). The CDR3 has 15 amino acids. V gave up 8 bases and J gave up 1 base, with 15 bases separating them. Germline CDR1 reads MDHEN; CDR2 reads SYDVKM. The CDR3, as DNA: TGTGCCAGCGAATTTTTTCGGGGGAGCAATCAGCCCCAGCATTTT. It is translated as CASEFFRGSNQPQHF.

The chain employs TRBV7-8 and TRBJ1-2; TRBD1 matches 7 bases. The CDR3 extends over 14 amino acids. The J segment lost 5 bases and the V segment lost 5 bases, leaving 8 bases of the junction unmatched. CDR1 and CDR2 (germline): SGHVS, FQNEAQ. CDR3 residues: CASSRGQDIYGYTF. The CDR3 bases are TGTGCCAGCAGCCGAGGACAGGACATATATGGCTACACCTTC.

This clonotype was counted between two and nine times. The V and J genes are TRBV7-2 and TRBJ2-7; perhaps D is TRBD1 or TRBD2 (7 bases each). The CDR3 contains 14 residues. Germline loops: CDR1 SGHTA, CDR2 FQGNSA. V was clipped by 5 bases and J by 4 bases, with 15 bases between them. The DNA for the CDR3 is TGTGCCAGCAGCCCCCGACAGGGACTATACGAGCAGTACTTC. Translating gives CASSPRQGLYEQYF. Using reference TRBV7-2 and TRBJ2-7 for the parts outside the CDR3, the full variable domain is GAGVSQSPSNKVTEKGKDVELRCDPISGHTALYWYRQSLGQGLEFLIYFQGNSAPDKSGLPSDRFSAERTGGSVSTLTIQRTQQEDSAVYLCASSPRQGLYEQYFGPGTRLTVT.

The chain carries TRBV5-1 and TRBJ2-6; weak D call: TRBD1 (5 bases). CDR3 length equals 19 residues. The germline V and J ends were trimmed by 0 bases and 0 bases, with 16 bases remaining between them. Per the germline V gene, CDR1 is SGHRS and CDR2 is YFSETQ. The CDR3: CASSLEAQGGSSGANVLTF. The CDR3 DNA follows: TGCGCCAGCAGCTTGGAAGCCCAGGGTGGAAGCTCTGGGGCCAACGTCCTGACTTTC.

This clonotype was observed many times. This chain joins TRBV27 and TRBJ2-7, with a tentative D call TRBD2 (6 bases). The CDR3 spans 16 residues. V lost 5 bases, J lost 2 bases, and 19 bases lay in between. Germline CDR1 and CDR2: MNHEY and SMNVEV (reference sequence). The CDR3 is CASSPLLAQVTYEQYF. CDR3 coding DNA: TGTGCCAGCAGTCCGCTACTAGCACAGGTCACCTACGAGCAGTACTTC.

By share, this clonotype ranks as medium-sized (0.01 to 0.1%). The chain employs TRBV2 and TRBJ1-6, with 8 bases identical to TRBD1. This CDR3 is 14 amino acids long. The V gene end was trimmed by 5 bases and the J gene end by 7 bases; junction bases not matched to a gene: 4. Germline V gene sequence: CDR1 SNHLY, CDR2 FYNNEI. CDR3 sequence reads: CASSRDRKNSPLHF. CDR3 nucleotides: TGTGCCAGCAGTCGGGACAGGAAGAATTCACCCCTCCACTTT.

This clonotype has ten or more counts. The J gene is TRBJ2-5, the V gene TRBV29-1, with a tentative D call TRBD2 (5 bases). Between the trimmed V and J ends, which lost 4 bases and 4 bases, there was a span of 7 bases. The length of the CDR3 is 11 residues. Germline V lookup: CDR1 SQVTM, CDR2 ANQGSEA. The CDR3 nucleotides read TGCAGCGTTGTCCTAGCAGAGACCCAGTACTTC. This codes for CSVVLAETQYF.

This clonotype was observed at least ten times. The genes are TRBV5-3 and TRBJ1-5; 7 bases map to TRBD1. TRBV5-3 is an ORF, and what it does is uncertain. V trimming: 4 bases; J trimming: 5 bases; junction bases outside the gene matches: 9. The CDR3 loop spans 15 amino acids. The CDR3 loop reads CARSPGQQGDQPQHF. The CDR3 coding sequence is TGTGCCAGAAGCCCGGGACAGCAGGGGGATCAGCCCCAGCATTTT.

This clonotype was seen only a few times. The chain links TRBV19 to TRBJ2-1; TRBD2 is a possible D gene (6 bases). Germline CDR1 reads LNHDA; CDR2 reads SQIVND (reference sequence). The CDR3 has 12 residues. The V end lost 8 bases, the J end lost 12 bases, and 17 bases lay between the germline ends. CDR3 loop: CASYKSGGAQFF. DNA for the CDR3: TGTGCCAGTTACAAATCCGGGGGAGCGCAGTTCTTC.

This chain uses TRBV5-1 with TRBJ2-3, with D uncertain. V was clipped by 0 bases and J by 4 bases, with 12 bases between them. CDR3 length equals 15 residues. Germline V gene sequence: CDR1 SGHRS, CDR2 YFSETQ. CDR3 loop: CASSLEPTSADTQYF. The CDR3 nucleotides are TGCGCCAGCAGCTTGGAGCCCACAAGCGCAGATACGCAGTATTTT.

This clonotype was found many times. The chain carries TRBV11-2 and TRBJ2-7; D not resolved. The CDR3 loop spans 14 amino acids. Germline-derived CDR1 and CDR2 are SGHAT and FQNNGV. Between the trimmed V and J ends, which lost 2 bases and 4 bases, there was a span of 12 bases. The CDR3 sequence is CASSLLNSGYEQYF. The CDR3 DNA follows: TGTGCCAGCAGCTTACTCAACAGTGGGTACGAGCAGTACTTC.

This clonotype was recorded many times. The rearrangement joins TRBV19 to TRBJ2-2; D perhaps matches TRBD1 (6 bases). From germline, CDR1 is LNHDA and CDR2 SQIVND (reference sequence). The germline V and J ends were trimmed by 6 bases and 1 base, with 9 bases remaining between them. CDR3 size: 14 residues. The DNA for the CDR3 is TGTGCCAGTAGGGGGACAAGGAACACCGGGGAGCTGTTTTTT. Translating it yields CASRGTRNTGELFF.

In its sample, this clonotype was seen a few times. This sequence joins TRBV12-3 or TRBV12-4 and TRBJ2-7; TRBD2 matches at 13 bases. This CDR3 contains 17 residues. Germline trimming cut 5 bases from V and 2 bases from J; bases unmatched to any gene: 9. The CDR3 DNA follows: TGTGCCAGCAGTGCTCCCCCGACTAGCGGGAGGACCTACGAGCAGTACTTC. The encoded protein is CASSAPPTSGRTYEQYF.